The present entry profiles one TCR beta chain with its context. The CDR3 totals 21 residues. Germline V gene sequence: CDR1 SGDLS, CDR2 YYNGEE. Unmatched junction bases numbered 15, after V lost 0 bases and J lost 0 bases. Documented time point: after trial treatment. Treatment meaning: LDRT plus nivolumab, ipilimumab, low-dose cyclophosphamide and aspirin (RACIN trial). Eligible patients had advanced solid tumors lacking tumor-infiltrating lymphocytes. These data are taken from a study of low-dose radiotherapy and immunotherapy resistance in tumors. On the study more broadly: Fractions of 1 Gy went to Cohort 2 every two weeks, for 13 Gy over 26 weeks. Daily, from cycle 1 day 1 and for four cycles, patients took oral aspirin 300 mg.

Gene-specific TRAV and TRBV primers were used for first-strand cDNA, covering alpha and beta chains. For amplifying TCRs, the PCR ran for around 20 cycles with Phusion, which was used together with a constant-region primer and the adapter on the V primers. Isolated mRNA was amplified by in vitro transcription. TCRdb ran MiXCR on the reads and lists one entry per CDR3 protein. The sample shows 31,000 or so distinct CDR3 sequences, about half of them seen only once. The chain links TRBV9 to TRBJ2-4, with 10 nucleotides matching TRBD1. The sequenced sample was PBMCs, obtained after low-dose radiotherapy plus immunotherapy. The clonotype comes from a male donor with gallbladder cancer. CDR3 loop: CASSVATRRDRGTLAKNIQYF. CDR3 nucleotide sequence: TGTGCCAGCAGCGTAGCTACTAGGCGGGACAGGGGAACTTTAGCCAAAAACATTCAGTACTTC.